This TCR beta chain was recovered during a study of tissue T cells after allogeneic stem cell transplantation. Study conclusions and caveats: Anatomically similar tissues had similar TCR repertoires within each patient. Only a limited share of tissue TCRs appeared in blood or spleen. Across patients, clones rarely overlapped, yet motif clusters were shared tissue-specifically. Which tissue TCRs were alloreactive or antigen-specific was not determined. Some clones might be persisting host cells.

Comments on this clone: Its antigen is unidentified. The gene names given are mouse names. The CDR3 end falls 1 residue outside the read, so it is completed with the germline J gene.

Sequencing was performed with immunoSEQ multiplex PCR; in TCRdb, only in-frame clones are kept and a portion is missing. The top ten hold roughly 0.7% of the sample, which has about 48,000 clones, 65% to 80% seen once. Germline CDR1 and CDR2: NSQYPW and LRSPGD (reference sequence). With V trimmed by 3 bases and J by 6 bases, 3 bases remained unmatched. The CDR3 length is 13 residues. The clonotype originates from a pool of C57BL/6 mice in good health. Sequenced material: sorted cells pooled from one or two spleens. J is TRBJ2-7 and V is TRBV1, with TRBD1 identical over 9 bases. The CDR3 reads CTCSADRGGEQYF. CDR3 DNA (partial): TGCACCTGCAGTGCTGACAGGGGGGGTGAACAGTAC.